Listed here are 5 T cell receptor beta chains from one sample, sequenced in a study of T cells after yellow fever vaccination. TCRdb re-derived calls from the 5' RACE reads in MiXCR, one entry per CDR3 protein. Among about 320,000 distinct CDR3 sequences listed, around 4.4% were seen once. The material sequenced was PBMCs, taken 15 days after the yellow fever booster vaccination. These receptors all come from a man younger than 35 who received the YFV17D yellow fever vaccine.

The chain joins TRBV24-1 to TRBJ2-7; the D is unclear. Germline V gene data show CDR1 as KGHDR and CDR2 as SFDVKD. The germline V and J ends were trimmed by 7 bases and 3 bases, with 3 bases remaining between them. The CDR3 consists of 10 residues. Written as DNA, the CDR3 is TGTGCCACCAGGGACTACGAGCAGTACGTC. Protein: CATRDYEQYV.

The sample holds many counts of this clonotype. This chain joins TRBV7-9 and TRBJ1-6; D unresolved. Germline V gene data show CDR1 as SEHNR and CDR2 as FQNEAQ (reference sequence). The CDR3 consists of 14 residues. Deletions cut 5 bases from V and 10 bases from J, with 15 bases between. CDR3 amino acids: CASSPASGGSPLHF. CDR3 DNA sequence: TGTGCCAGCAGCCCCGCTTCCGGTGGATCACCCCTCCACTTT.

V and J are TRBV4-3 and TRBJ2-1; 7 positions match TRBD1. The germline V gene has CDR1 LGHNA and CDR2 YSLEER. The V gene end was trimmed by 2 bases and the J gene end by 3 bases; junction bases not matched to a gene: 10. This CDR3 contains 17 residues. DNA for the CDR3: TGCGCCAGCAGCCAACTCCGAGGGGGCTCGGGCTACAATGAGCAGTTCTTC. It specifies CASSQLRGGSGYNEQFF.

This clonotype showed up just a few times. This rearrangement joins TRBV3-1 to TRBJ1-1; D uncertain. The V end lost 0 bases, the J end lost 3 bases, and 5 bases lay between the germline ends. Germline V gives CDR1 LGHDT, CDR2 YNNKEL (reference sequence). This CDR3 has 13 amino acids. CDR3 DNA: TGTGCCAGCAGCCAAGATCATTACACTGAAGCTTTCTTT. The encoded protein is CASSQDHYTEAFF.

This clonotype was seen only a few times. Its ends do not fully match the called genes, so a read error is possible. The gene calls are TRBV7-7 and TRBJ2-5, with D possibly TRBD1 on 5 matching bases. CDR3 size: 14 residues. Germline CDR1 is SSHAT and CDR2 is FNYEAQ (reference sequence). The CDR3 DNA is TGTGCTAGCAGCAACTGGGGCCCCCGAGAGACCCAGTACTTC. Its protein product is CASSNWGPRETQYF.